This T cell receptor beta chain was sequenced for a study of CD4 T cells in relation to SARS-CoV-2 and coronaviruses. Whole-study results and caveats: Each donor contributed either pre-pandemic or post-infection samples, not both. Crossreactive clones expanded significantly less to SARS-CoV-2 than monoreactive clones.

This CDR3 spans 13 amino acids. V lost 3 bases and J 5 bases, leaving 6 bases between the germline ends. The germline gives CDR1 SGHDT, CDR2 YYEEEE. The assay was immunoSEQ multiplex PCR, and TCRdb's table has in-frame clones only and misses some. Of roughly 17,000 clones in the sample, 60% to 80% were seen once. As regards this clone: What it recognizes is unknown.

Unexposed donor CD4+ T cells date from 2011-2018, before the COVID-19 pandemic. Isolation of CD4+ T cells took place after nine to ten days in culture. This chain connects TRBV5-6 to TRBJ1-6; no firm D call. The sequencing sample was made of CD4+ T cells from PBMCs, cultured in vitro. This receptor was identified in a human donor in good health. CDR3 sequence (DNA): TGTGCCAGCAGCTCCGCTGATAATTCACCCCTCCACTTT. It translates to CASSSADNSPLHF. Drawing the rest from reference TRBV5-6 and TRBJ1-6, the complete variable domain is DAGVTQSPTHLIKTRGQQVTLRCSPKSGHDTVSWYQQALGQGPQFIFQYYEEEERQRGNFPDRFSGHQFPNYSSELNVNALLLGDSALYLCASSSADNSPLHFGNGTRLTVT.